This TCR beta chain derives from a study of blood T cell repertoires in COVID-19. Study in general: Spain, Italy and the United States supplied samples that represented acute and convalescent COVID-19. Sources were T cells, B-cell-depleted T cells, or PBMCs; the material itself was cDNA or gDNA.

The V and J ends lost 3 bases and 8 bases, in that order; junction bases with no gene match: 6. CDR3 length equals 14 residues. In germline, CDR1 is SGHTA, CDR2 FQGNSA. In the source study's methods: Amplification with reference gene primers provided the estimates of nucleated cell counts. Measured with immunoSEQ multiplex PCR; TCRdb has only the in-frame clones, and not every one. Clonal size and the V and J genes are those of that table, whereas D and trimming came from the DNA. In the table there are about 150,000 clones, more than 65% of which are singletons. The receptor was isolated from a man in his sixties or seventies with active or convalescent COVID-19. The sample was peripheral blood. The J gene is TRBJ1-4, the V gene TRBV7-2; 7 nucleotides match TRBD1. The CDR3 nucleotides read TGTGCCAGCAGCTTGAGGCAGGGGGACGAAAAACTGTTTTTT. This gives the protein CASSLRQGDEKLFF.